The next 32 T cell receptor beta chains were all read from a single sample in a study of blood T cell repertoires in COVID-19. Generated by immunoSEQ multiplex PCR, the TCRdb table keeps only in-frame clones and is missing some. The table includes roughly 300,000 clones, over 75% detected once. Sequenced: peripheral blood. The origin of the receptors is a human donor in a cohort sampled during active COVID-19.

The chain employs TRBV14 and TRBJ2-7; TRBD2 matches 9 bases. J gave up 3 bases and V 5 bases, and 11 bases lay outside the gene matches. Germline CDR1 and CDR2: SGHDN and FVKESK. The CDR3 loop spans 16 amino acids. CDR3 sequence reads: CASSVRGAGGLYEQYF. CDR3 DNA sequence: TGTGCCAGCAGCGTCCGGGGAGCGGGAGGTCTCTACGAGCAGTACTTC. The entire variable domain, with the rest obtained from reference TRBV14 and TRBJ2-7, is as follows: EAGVTQFPSHSVIEKGQTVTLRCDPISGHDNLYWYRRVMGKEIKFLLHFVKESKQDESGMPNNRFLAERTGGTYSTLKVQPAELEDSGVYFCASSVRGAGGLYEQYFGPGTRLTVT.

The chain joins TRBV19 to TRBJ2-2; TRBD2 might be the D (6 bases). The V gene lost 8 bases and the J gene lost 2 bases, with 15 bases spanning the gap. Germline V gene data show CDR1 as LNHDA and CDR2 as SQIVND (reference sequence). The CDR3 length is 15 residues. CDR3 sequence: CASGTGSRNTGELFF. Written as DNA, the CDR3 is TGTGCCAGTGGCACCGGGAGCCGCAACACCGGGGAGCTGTTTTTT.

V is TRBV3-1 (or the pseudogene TRBV3-2) and J is TRBJ2-7; possible D gene TRBD2, 5 bases. The germline V and J ends were trimmed by 6 bases and 4 bases, with 22 bases remaining between them. CDR1 LGHDT and CDR2 YNNKEL come from the germline V gene (reference sequence). The CDR3 length is 16 residues. CDR3 protein: CASSRTSGPRGYEQYF. The CDR3 DNA is TGTGCCAGCAGTCGTACCTCCGGGCCTCGGGGTTACGAGCAGTACTTC.

This chain joins TRBV3-1 (or the pseudogene TRBV3-2) and TRBJ1-6; D is possibly TRBD1 (6 bases). The CDR3 runs to 16 residues. Looked up from germline, CDR1 is LGHDT and CDR2 is YNNKEL (reference sequence). Trimming shortened V by 1 base and J by 4 bases, and 11 bases separated the two germline ends. The CDR3 here is CASSQAAGAYNSPLHF. In nucleotides, the CDR3 is TGTGCCAGCAGCCAAGCTGCGGGGGCTTATAATTCACCCCTCCACTTT.

V and J are TRBV6-5 and TRBJ1-6; possible D gene TRBD1, 5 bases. This CDR3 has 15 residues. Germline loops: CDR1 MNHEY, CDR2 SVGAGI. V dropped 0 bases and J dropped 8 bases, with 11 bases sitting between them. CDR3 amino acids: CASSYSIQGDSPLHF. The CDR3 nucleotides are TGTGCCAGCAGTTACTCGATCCAGGGTGATTCACCCCTCCACTTT.

This chain joins TRBV9 and TRBJ2-2; 8 bases match TRBD2. CDR3 size: 18 residues. CDR1 and CDR2 from the germline V gene are SGDLS and YYNGEE. V was pared by 4 bases and J by 3 bases, with 14 bases of the junction left unmatched. The CDR3 reads CASSPRTGGREHTGELFF. CDR3 bases: TGTGCCAGCAGCCCAAGAACGGGAGGGCGGGAGCACACCGGGGAGCTGTTTTTT.

The J gene is TRBJ1-6, the V gene TRBV6-6; D is perhaps TRBD1 (5 bases). This CDR3 comprises 16 residues. The V gene lost 2 bases and the J gene lost 5 bases, with 13 bases spanning the gap. CDR1 is MNHNY and CDR2 is SVGAGI in the germline V gene (reference sequence). The CDR3, as DNA: TGTGCCAGCAGTTACGGCGACAGCGACCATAATTCACCCCTCCACTTT. Translated: CASSYGDSDHNSPLHF.

V gene TRBV10-3 combines with J gene TRBJ2-7; D perhaps matches TRBD2 (6 bases). This CDR3 spans 19 amino acids. Germline loops: CDR1 ENHRY, CDR2 SYGVKD. V dropped 0 bases and J dropped 3 bases, with 24 bases sitting between them. CDR3 region: CAISESIGGEPGLIYEQYF. DNA for the CDR3: TGTGCCATCAGTGAGTCGATTGGGGGAGAGCCGGGACTCATCTACGAGCAGTACTTC.

This clone was observed a few times. This sequence joins TRBV19 and TRBJ2-2; TRBD1 aligns across 8 bases. Per germline, CDR1 LNHDA and CDR2 SQIVND (reference sequence). CDR3 length: 15 residues. After removal of 10 bases from V and 3 bases from J, the junction contained 10 bases not matched to a gene. The DNA for the CDR3 is TGTGCCATCCGACAGGGGAATCTTGACACCGGGGAGCTGTTTTTT. It codes for CAIRQGNLDTGELFF. Based on the CDR3 plus reference TRBV19 and TRBJ2-2, the full variable domain is DGGITQSPKYLFRKEGQNVTLSCEQNLNHDAMYWYRQDPGQGLRLIYYSQIVNDFQKGDIAEGYSVSREKKESFPLTVTSAQKNPTAFYLCAIRQGNLDTGELFFGEGSRLTVL.

The chain employs TRBV7-8 and TRBJ2-7, with TRBD1 matching over 8 bases. Per the germline V gene, CDR1 is SGHVS and CDR2 is FQNEAQ. This CDR3 comprises 14 residues. The trim removed 6 bases at V and 2 bases at J, leaving 6 bases unmatched. CDR3 region: CASSSDRGAYEQYF. In DNA form, the CDR3 reads TGTGCCAGCAGTAGCGACAGGGGAGCCTACGAGCAGTACTTC.

This clone was picked up a small number of times. The CDR3 region has the DNA TGTGCCAGCAGCTTAGTCAGGGGGCCCTCACCCCTCCACTTT. Its protein is CASSLVRGPSPLHF. The rearrangement uses TRBV11-2 and TRBJ1-6; 8 bases fit TRBD1. The CDR3 consists of 14 residues. With 1 base clipped from V and 10 bases from J, the junction kept 3 bases outside the gene matches. The germline V gene has CDR1 SGHAT and CDR2 FQNNGV.

This clone was recorded many times. V gene TRBV9 combines with J gene TRBJ2-1; no firm D call. V was pared by 0 bases and J by 12 bases, with 13 bases between. The germline V gene has CDR1 SGDLS and CDR2 YYNGEE. The CDR3 extends over 13 amino acids. The CDR3: CASSVDGQLVQFF. The CDR3 DNA is TGTGCCAGCAGCGTAGATGGGCAGCTGGTGCAGTTCTTC. Complete variable domain (other parts from reference TRBV9 and TRBJ2-1): DSGVTQTPKHLITATGQRVTLRCSPRSGDLSVYWYQQSLDQGLQFLIQYYNGEERAKGNILERFSAQQFPDLHSELNLSSLELGDSALYFCASSVDGQLVQFFGPGTRLTVL.

The chain has TRBV20-1 and TRBJ1-5; D possibly corresponds to TRBD1 (5 bases). Germline loops: CDR1 DFQATT, CDR2 SNEGSKA (reference sequence). This CDR3 region has 14 residues. V shed 3 bases and J shed 4 bases, with 13 bases lying between them. This CDR3 is CSASTGPTNQPQHF. For the CDR3, the DNA is TGCAGTGCTAGTACAGGACCGACTAATCAGCCCCAGCATTTT.

The chain uses TRBV3-1 (or the pseudogene TRBV3-2) and TRBJ2-2; 13 nucleotides agree with TRBD2. V lost 4 bases to trimming and J lost 0 bases; unmatched junction nucleotides: 2. CDR1 is LGHDT, CDR2 YNNKEL, per germline (reference sequence). There are 17 residues in the CDR3. CDR3 sequence reads: CASSLGLAGPNTGELFF. The DNA of the CDR3 is TGTGCCAGCAGCCTGGGACTAGCGGGGCCGAACACCGGGGAGCTGTTTTTT.

The rearrangement joins TRBV6-5 to TRBJ1-2, with a tentative D call TRBD1 (6 bases). Deletions cut 10 bases from V and 8 bases from J, with 20 bases between. Germline V gene sequence: CDR1 MNHEY, CDR2 SVGAGI. CDR3 length equals 13 residues. The CDR3, as DNA: TGTGCCACCCAGATAGAGGCCGACAGGGGCTACACCTTC. Its translation: CATQIEADRGYTF.

CDR3 loop: CASSVGGPWGDEQFF. DNA of the CDR3: TGTGCCAGCAGCGTAGGGGGCCCCTGGGGCGATGAGCAGTTCTTC. V is TRBV9 and J is TRBJ2-1, with D tentatively TRBD1 (5 bases). Trimming left V 0 bases short and J 8 bases short, with 15 bases between. The CDR3 sequence is 15 residues long. The germline V gene encodes CDR1 SGDLS and CDR2 YYNGEE.

This clone was seen once. The rearrangement uses TRBV6-5 and TRBJ2-7, with D possibly TRBD1 on 6 matching bases. The V gene lost 6 bases and the J gene lost 2 bases, with 17 bases spanning the gap. Germline CDR1 MNHEY, CDR2 SVGAGI. There are 15 residues in the CDR3. The CDR3 sequence is CASRKYRDGPYEQYF. The DNA of the CDR3 is TGTGCCAGCAGGAAATACAGGGATGGTCCCTACGAGCAGTACTTC.

This chain uses TRBV2 with TRBJ2-2; tentative D call: TRBD1 (5 bases). CDR1 SNHLY and CDR2 FYNNEI come from the germline V gene. The CDR3 covers 12 residues. V dropped 6 bases and J dropped 7 bases, with 9 bases sitting between them. This CDR3 reads CASSPGIGELFF. Written as DNA, the CDR3 is TGTGCCAGCAGCCCAGGGATCGGGGAGCTGTTTTTT.

V and J are TRBV5-4 and TRBJ2-6; D may be TRBD1 (5 bases). Germline V lookup: CDR1 SGHNT, CDR2 YYREEE (reference sequence). CDR3 size: 16 residues. V lost 4 bases and J 0 bases, leaving 11 bases between the germline ends. DNA of the CDR3: TGTGCCAGCAGCCTCCGGACACTCTCTGGGGCCAACGTCCTGACTTTC. It is translated as CASSLRTLSGANVLTF. The entire variable domain, with the rest obtained from reference TRBV5-4 and TRBJ2-6, is as follows: ETGVTQSPTHLIKTRGQQVTLRCSSQSGHNTVSWYQQALGQGPQFIFQYYREEENGRGNFPPRFSGLQFPNYSSELNVNALELDDSALYLCASSLRTLSGANVLTFGAGSRLTVL.

The rearrangement joins TRBV7-9 to TRBJ1-5; D is unclear. Germline V lookup: CDR1 SEHNR, CDR2 FQNEAQ (reference sequence). The CDR3 covers 13 residues. The V and J ends lost 4 bases and 3 bases respectively, with 7 bases between them. CDR3 nucleotides: TGTGCCAGCAGCTACCAGGCCAATCAGCCCCAGCATTTT. This gives the protein CASSYQANQPQHF.

This clone was seen only once. This rearrangement joins TRBV3-1 (or the pseudogene TRBV3-2) to TRBJ1-2; 9 bases map to TRBD1. V dropped 6 bases and J dropped 9; count of bases not matched to a gene: 8. CDR3 length equals 13 residues. The germline V gene encodes CDR1 LGHDT and CDR2 YNNKEL (reference sequence). This CDR3 reads CASRGDRESSYTF. In DNA, the CDR3 is TGTGCCAGCAGAGGGGACAGGGAGTCGAGCTACACCTTC.

The rearrangement uses TRBV21-1 and TRBJ1-5; the listed D gene, TRBD1, was not tested against the DNA. TRBV21-1 is listed as a pseudogene. The CDR3 runs to 14 residues. CDR3 sequence (DNA): TGTGCCAGCAGATTCCCGGGACAGGGGAAGTCCCAGCATTTT. Protein: CASRFPGQGKSQHF.

The chain has TRBV7-3 and TRBJ2-3; the match to TRBD1 covers 10 bases. The CDR3 totals 16 residues. V gave up 3 bases and J gave up 2 bases; unmatched junction bases: 5. Germline V CDR1 and CDR2: SGHTA, FQGTGA. CDR3 loop: CASSLGTGANTDTQYF. The CDR3 DNA reads as TGTGCCAGCAGCTTGGGGACAGGGGCTAACACAGATACGCAGTATTTT.

This clone has only one observation. This sequence joins TRBV3-1 (or the pseudogene TRBV3-2) and TRBJ1-1, with D maybe TRBD1 (6 bases). This CDR3 has 14 amino acids. Germline V gene data show CDR1 as LGHDT and CDR2 as YNNKEL (reference sequence). With 3 bases removed from V and 5 bases from J, the gap between germline ends came to 13 bases. For the CDR3, the DNA is TGTGCCAGCAGCCAGGCCGGGGGGCGGACTGAAGCTTTCTTT. Encoded protein: CASSQAGGRTEAFF.

This chain links TRBV19 with TRBJ2-7; 10 bases map to TRBD1. Germline V CDR1 and CDR2: LNHDA, SQIVND (reference sequence). CDR3 length: 16 amino acids. The V gene end was trimmed by 3 bases and the J gene end by 5 bases; junction bases not matched to a gene: 10. Written as DNA, the CDR3 is TGTGCCAGTAGTATTGGGGTCGGGACAGGGGTCGACGAGCAGTACTTC. Its protein is CASSIGVGTGVDEQYF.

This clone was detected only once. The chain combines TRBV19 with TRBJ2-1; 7 bases fit TRBD2. This CDR3 contains 13 residues. Trimming took 10 bases from V and 0 from J; bases not matched to a gene: 3. Germline V CDR1 and CDR2: LNHDA, SQIVND (reference sequence). CDR3 in DNA: TGTGCCACGCGGGACTACTCCTACAATGAGCAGTTCTTC. It codes for CATRDYSYNEQFF.

The CDR3 DNA is TGTGCCAGCAGCTTAGTGCCGGGTCTGGACACCATATATTTT. Translated: CASSLVPGLDTIYF. The V gene is TRBV11-2, the J gene TRBJ1-3; D remains ambiguous. Germline CDR1 is SGHAT and CDR2 is FQNNGV. The CDR3 consists of 14 residues. Trimming removed 1 base from V and 8 bases from J, with 12 bases in between. Based on the CDR3 plus reference TRBV11-2 and TRBJ1-3, the full variable domain is EAGVAQSPRYKIIEKRQSVAFWCNPISGHATLYWYQQILGQGPKLLIQFQNNGVVDDSQLPKDRFSAERLKGVDSTLKIQPAKLEDSAVYLCASSLVPGLDTIYFGEGSWLTVV.

The chain joins TRBV3-1 (or the pseudogene TRBV3-2) to TRBJ2-5; 12 nucleotides match TRBD1. Germline values: CDR1 LGHDT, CDR2 YNNKEL (reference sequence). Trimming took 1 base from V and 4 from J; bases not matched to a gene: 4. This CDR3 region has 16 residues. CDR3: CASSQVGQGAVETQYF. Here the CDR3 DNA reads TGTGCCAGCAGCCAAGTGGGACAGGGGGCTGTAGAGACCCAGTACTTC.

The rearrangement joins TRBV19 to TRBJ1-1, with D hard to call. The CDR3 has 12 residues. Trimming removed 4 bases from V and 8 bases from J, with 11 bases in between. The germline gives CDR1 LNHDA, CDR2 SQIVND (reference sequence). CDR3 protein: CASSTRLQEAFF. The CDR3, as DNA: TGTGCCAGTAGTACCCGATTACAAGAAGCTTTCTTT.

The V call is TRBV6-5, the J call TRBJ1-1, with 10 bases aligning to TRBD1. Germline V gene lookup returns CDR1 MNHEY and CDR2 SVGAGI. This CDR3 has 14 residues. With 4 bases clipped from V and 3 bases from J, the junction kept 2 bases outside the gene matches. Written as DNA, the CDR3 is TGTGCCAGCAGTTCGGACAGGGGGGACACTGAAGCTTTCTTT. As protein: CASSSDRGDTEAFF.

The chain uses TRBV2 and TRBJ1-1, with D perhaps matching TRBD1 (6 bases). The CDR3 is 15 amino acids. V was shortened by 4 bases and J by 7 bases, with 19 bases between the two germline ends. Looked up from germline, CDR1 is SNHLY and CDR2 is FYNNEI. The CDR3: CASSAPFDRFSEAFF. CDR3 nucleotides: TGTGCCAGCAGTGCCCCCTTCGACAGGTTCAGTGAAGCTTTCTTT.

The sample holds one count of this clone. This chain links TRBV6-4 with TRBJ2-2; a weak D match, TRBD1 (5 bases). The germline V gene encodes CDR1 MRHNA and CDR2 SNTAGT. The CDR3 runs 13 residues. With 4 bases removed from V and 4 bases from J, the gap between germline ends came to 7 bases. This chain's CDR3 is CASSVTGTGELFF. CDR3 DNA: TGTGCCAGCAGTGTCACAGGCACCGGGGAGCTGTTTTTT.